This T cell receptor (beta chain) is drawn from a study of cytomegalovirus exposure and HLA in healthy donors. Findings of the study overall: A classifier reportedly called cytomegalovirus status with high sensitivity and specificity.

A word on this clone: Its antigen is as yet unknown.

Assay used: immunoSEQ multiplex PCR; TCRdb lists only in-frame clones, some missing. The data contain 260,000 or so clones, around 87% of them singletons. What was sequenced was PBMCs. The sequence came from a woman under 30 in good health and CMV-seronegative.

CDR3 residues: CASSSTASGNTIYF. The CDR3 bases are TGTGCCAGCAGTTCGACAGCTTCTGGAAACACCATATATTTT. This chain links TRBV6-6 with TRBJ1-3; weak D call: TRBD1 (5 bases). The CDR3 spans 14 residues. Trimming took off 4 bases at V and 1 base at J, with 8 bases between the two ends. Germline values: CDR1 MNHNY, CDR2 SVGAGI (reference sequence).